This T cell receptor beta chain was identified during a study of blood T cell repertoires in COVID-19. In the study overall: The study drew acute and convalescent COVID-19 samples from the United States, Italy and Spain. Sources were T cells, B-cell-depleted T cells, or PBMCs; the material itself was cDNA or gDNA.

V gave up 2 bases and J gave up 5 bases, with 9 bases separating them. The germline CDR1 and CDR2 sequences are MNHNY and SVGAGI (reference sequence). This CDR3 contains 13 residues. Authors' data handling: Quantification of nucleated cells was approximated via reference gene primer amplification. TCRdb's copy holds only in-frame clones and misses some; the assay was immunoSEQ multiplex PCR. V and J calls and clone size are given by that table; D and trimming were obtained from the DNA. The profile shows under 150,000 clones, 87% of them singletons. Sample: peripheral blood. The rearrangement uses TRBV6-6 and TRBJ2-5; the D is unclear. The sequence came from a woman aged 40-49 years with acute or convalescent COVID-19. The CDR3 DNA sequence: TGTGCCAGCAGTTACACAACGAAGGAGACCCAGTACTTC. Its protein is CASSYTTKETQYF.